Below, one T cell receptor (beta chain) is given with its context. Its antigen is not known. CDR1 and CDR2 (germline): MNHEY, SVGAGI. V lost 7 bases to trimming and J lost 11 bases; unmatched junction nucleotides: 7. The CDR3 sequence is 11 residues long. This sample stems from a study of T cell responses to AZD1222 COVID-19 vaccine. Study-wide points: Among spike-specific TCRs, nearly half reportedly target unmutated variant regions.

Repertoires were generated with immunoSEQ multiplex PCR, while TCRdb's copy carries only in-frame clones and drops some. Here the sample spans 65,000 to 95,000 clones, approximately 85% being singletons. The origin of this receptor is an adult in good health. This chain links TRBV6-5 with TRBJ1-1; 7 nucleotides line up with TRBD1. Sequencing used peripheral blood, obtained on day 0 of AZD1222 vaccination. CDR3 loop: CASNEQGNAFF. CDR3 sequence (DNA): TGTGCCAGCAACGAACAGGGGAATGCTTTCTTT.